This TCR beta chain was recorded in a study of T-cell reconstitution after alpha-beta-depleted transplantation in children. This CDR3 spans 15 amino acids. Trimming at V came to 4 bases and at J to 5 bases, leaving 6 bases not matched to a gene. The germline gives CDR1 SGHRS, CDR2 YFSETQ. This clonotype was counted at least ten times. TCRbeta library preparation incorporated unique molecular identifiers. Using its own MiXCR run on the PCR reads, TCRdb lists one record per CDR3 protein. Altogether approximately 490,000 distinct CDR3 sequences are present, 8% to 11% being singletons, with the ten largest covering just over 2%.

Specimen: PBMCs, collected before TCRalphabeta/CD19-depleted stem cell transplant. V is TRBV5-1 and J is TRBJ2-7, with 13 bases matching TRBD2. The sequence was collected from a child aged 2-15 years with inherited bone marrow failure, due to receive a stem cell transplant. CDR3 region: CASSARTSGSHEQYF. In DNA, the CDR3 is TGCGCCAGCAGCGCTCGGACTAGCGGGAGCCACGAGCAGTACTTC.